This TCR beta chain is drawn from a study of T cell changes during pregnancy in multiple sclerosis. Clones were read by immunoSEQ multiplex PCR, and TCRdb kept only the in-frame ones, dropping some. The data hold about 47,000 clones, with around 92% observed a single time. A note on this clone: A junction end diverges from the germline sequence, so it may reflect a read error.

This specimen consisted of peripheral blood, obtained after pregnancy. The TCR was taken from a female donor with multiple sclerosis, enrolled in a pregnancy study.

The CDR3 DNA reads as TGTGCTAGCAGCCTAGGCGAGCGGGGGGGTTTGGATACGCAGTATTTT. This encodes CASSLGERGGLDTQYF. This chain joins TRBV7-7 and TRBJ2-3, with TRBD2 matching 10 bases. This CDR3 has 16 amino acids. Germline V gene data show CDR1 as SSHAT and CDR2 as FNYEAQ (reference sequence).